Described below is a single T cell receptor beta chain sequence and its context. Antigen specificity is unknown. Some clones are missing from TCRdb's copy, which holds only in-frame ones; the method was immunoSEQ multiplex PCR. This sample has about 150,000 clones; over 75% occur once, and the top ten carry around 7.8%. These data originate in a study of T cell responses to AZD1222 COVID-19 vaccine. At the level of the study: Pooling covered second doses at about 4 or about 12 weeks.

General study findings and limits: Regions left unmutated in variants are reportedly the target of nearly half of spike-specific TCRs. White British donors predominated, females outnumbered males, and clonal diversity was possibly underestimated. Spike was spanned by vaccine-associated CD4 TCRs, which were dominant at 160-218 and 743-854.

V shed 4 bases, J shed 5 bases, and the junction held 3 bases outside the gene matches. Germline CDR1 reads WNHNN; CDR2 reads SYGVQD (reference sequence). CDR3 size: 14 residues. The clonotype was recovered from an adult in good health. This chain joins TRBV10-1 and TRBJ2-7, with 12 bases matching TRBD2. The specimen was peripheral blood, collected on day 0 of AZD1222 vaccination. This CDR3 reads CASSGTSGINEQYF. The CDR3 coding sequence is TGCGCCAGCAGTGGGACTAGCGGGATCAACGAGCAGTACTTC.